The 23 T cell receptor beta chains below all came from one sample that was sequenced in a study of T cells expressing NK-cell markers (dated by TCRdb to between 2020 and 2021). Library preparation employed 5' RACE. The run used an Illumina HiSeq 2000. TCRdb reanalyzed the reads, keeping one entry per CDR3 protein sequence and omitting DNA. The sample's table covers 350,000 to 500,000 distinct CDR3 sequences. The ten largest clones take up 7.3% of the sample. Source material: blood T cells: a sorted CD56 or NKG2C T cell subset, CD4+ or CD8+ T cells, or bulk PBMC T cells (not recorded which). Receptor source: a woman aged 18 to 75 in good health.

CDR3 residues: CASRPIAGSKNIQYF. The rearrangement joins TRBV7-2 to TRBJ2-4; TCRdb gives TRBD2 as the D gene, but with no DNA this cannot be confirmed. The CDR3 runs to 15 residues. The germline gives CDR1 SGHTA, CDR2 FQGNSA.

This chain joins TRBV20-1 and TRBJ1-4; the TCRdb D gene call, TRBD1, has no DNA to confirm it. Germline lookup yields CDR1 DFQATT and CDR2 SNEGSKA (reference sequence). The CDR3 extends over 11 amino acids. CDR3 protein: CSAPRTVSLFF.

The chain joins TRBV12-3 or TRBV12-4 to TRBJ1-5; TCRdb indicates TRBD1, and absent DNA this call remains unverified. This CDR3 region has 14 residues. This CDR3 is CASSLGGYNQPQHF.

V and J are TRBV7-9 and TRBJ1-4; the D gene TCRdb calls, TRBD1, cannot be checked with no DNA. CDR1 SEHNR and CDR2 FQNEAQ come from the germline V gene (reference sequence). The CDR3 has 14 amino acids. The CDR3 loop is CASSFPRGNEKLFF.

The chain joins TRBV7-2 to TRBJ2-5; TCRdb's D call, TRBD1, is unchecked because there is no DNA. The CDR3 loop spans 14 amino acids. CDR1 SGHTA and CDR2 FQGNSA come from the germline V gene. The CDR3: CASSLARQQETQYF.

V and J are TRBV4-1 and TRBJ1-6; TCRdb names TRBD1, which stays unverified in the absence of DNA. Germline lookup yields CDR1 MGHRA and CDR2 YSYEKL. The CDR3 length is 16 residues. CDR3 sequence reads: CASSQVVGQVGSPLHF.

The chain recombines TRBV29-1 with TRBJ2-5; TCRdb designates TRBD1, a call that cannot be tested without DNA. Looked up from germline, CDR1 is SQVTM and CDR2 is ANQGSEA. This CDR3 is 13 amino acids long. This CDR3 reads CSVEGGQGTTQYF.

J is TRBJ2-1 and V is TRBV27; TCRdb names TRBD1, which stays unverified in the absence of DNA. CDR3 length: 15 residues. The germline V gene has CDR1 MNHEY and CDR2 SMNVEV (reference sequence). This chain's CDR3 is CASSLSWGAGDEQFF.

The V call is TRBV6-1, the J call TRBJ1-1. Germline V gene lookup returns CDR1 MNHNS and CDR2 SASEGT. The CDR3 length is 14 residues. CDR3 sequence reads: CASSEAPANTEAFF.

V and J are TRBV7-2 and TRBJ1-2; TCRdb proposes TRBD1, but this gene call is untestable without DNA. The CDR3 sequence is 13 residues long. Germline CDR1 is SGHTA and CDR2 is FQGNSA. The CDR3 region is CASSPRDRDGYTF.

This sequence joins TRBV29-1 and TRBJ2-2; TCRdb's D gene call, TRBD1, goes unchecked for lack of DNA. CDR3 size: 13 residues. In germline, CDR1 is SQVTM, CDR2 ANQGSEA. The CDR3 sequence: CSVSDSLTGELFF.

The chain's CDR3 is CASSVRGAPDTQYF. V is TRBV9 and J is TRBJ2-3; lacking DNA, the TRBD1 call made by TCRdb goes unchecked. This CDR3 region has 14 residues. CDR1 and CDR2 (germline): SGDLS, YYNGEE.

V gene TRBV29-1 combines with J gene TRBJ2-3; absent DNA, TCRdb's TRBD2 call cannot be checked. The CDR3 length is 13 residues. Looked up from germline, CDR1 is SQVTM and CDR2 is ANQGSEA. The CDR3 protein is CSVEGLPTDTQYF.

The chain recombines TRBV4-2 with TRBJ2-3; without DNA, the TCRdb call of TRBD2 cannot be checked. The CDR3 is 17 amino acids. Germline V gene sequence: CDR1 LGHNA, CDR2 YNFKEQ. The CDR3 loop reads CASSLQLAGGSTDTQYF.

The chain combines TRBV12-3 or TRBV12-4 with TRBJ2-3; TCRdb's D call, TRBD2, is unchecked because there is no DNA. The CDR3 contains 14 residues. This CDR3 reads CASSRDLVPDTQYF.

V is TRBV7-2 and J is TRBJ1-1; the D gene TCRdb calls, TRBD1, cannot be checked with no DNA. The germline V gene encodes CDR1 SGHTA and CDR2 FQGNSA. The CDR3 contains 12 residues. CDR3 region: CASSSGVTEAFF.

This rearrangement joins TRBV2 to TRBJ1-5; TCRdb's assignment of TRBD1 cannot be checked, as there is no DNA. In germline, CDR1 is SNHLY, CDR2 FYNNEI. This CDR3 contains 13 residues. The CDR3 here is CATQGLINQPQHF.

V is TRBV7-3 and J is TRBJ2-1; TCRdb returns TRBD2, unconfirmable since there is no DNA. CDR3 length: 15 residues. Germline values: CDR1 SGHTA, CDR2 FQGTGA. CDR3 loop: CASSRLAGAPGEQFF.

V gene TRBV11-1 combines with J gene TRBJ2-6; the D gene TCRdb calls, TRBD2, cannot be checked with no DNA. The germline gives CDR1 SGHAT, CDR2 FQDESV (reference sequence). CDR3 length: 19 residues. The CDR3 here is CASSWALRDGNSGANVLTF. Based on the CDR3 plus reference TRBV11-1 and TRBJ2-6, the full variable domain is EAEVAQSPRYKITEKSQAVAFWCDPISGHATLYWYRQILGQGPELLVQFQDESVVDDSQLPKDRFSAERLKGVDSTLKIQPAELGDSAMYLCASSWALRDGNSGANVLTFGAGSRLTVL.

The rearrangement joins TRBV7-2 to TRBJ2-7; TCRdb gives TRBD2 as the D gene, but with no DNA this cannot be confirmed. Per the germline V gene, CDR1 is SGHTA and CDR2 is FQGNSA. This CDR3 is 15 amino acids long. This chain's CDR3 is CASTPERVSSYEQYF.

The chain combines TRBV29-1 with TRBJ1-1. CDR3 length equals 11 residues. Germline loops: CDR1 SQVTM, CDR2 ANQGSEA. CDR3 sequence reads: CSVRVNTEAFF.

V is TRBV7-6 and J is TRBJ1-2. The CDR3 loop spans 15 amino acids. CDR1 is SGHVS and CDR2 is FNYEAQ in the germline V gene. CDR3 region: CASTDLPEIDYGYTF.

The rearrangement links TRBV6-5 to TRBJ2-3. CDR3 length: 13 amino acids. Germline assignment: CDR1 MNHEY and CDR2 SVGAGI. This chain's CDR3 is CASSFDWADTQYF.